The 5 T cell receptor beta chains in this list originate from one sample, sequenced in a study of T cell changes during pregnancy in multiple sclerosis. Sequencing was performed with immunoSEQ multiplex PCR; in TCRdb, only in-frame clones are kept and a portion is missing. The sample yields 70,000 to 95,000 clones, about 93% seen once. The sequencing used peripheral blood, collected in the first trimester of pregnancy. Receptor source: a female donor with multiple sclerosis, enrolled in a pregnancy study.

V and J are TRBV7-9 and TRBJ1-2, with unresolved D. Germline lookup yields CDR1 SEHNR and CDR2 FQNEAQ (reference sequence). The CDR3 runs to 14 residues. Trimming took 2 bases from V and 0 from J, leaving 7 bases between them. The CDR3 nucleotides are TGTGCCAGCAGCTTAAGCCTTGCTAACTATGGCTACACCTTC. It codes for CASSLSLANYGYTF.

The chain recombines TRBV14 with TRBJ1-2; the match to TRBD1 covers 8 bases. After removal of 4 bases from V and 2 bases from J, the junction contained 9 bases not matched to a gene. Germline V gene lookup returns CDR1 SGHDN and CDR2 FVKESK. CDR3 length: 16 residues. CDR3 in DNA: TGTGCCAGCAGCCTTTGGACAGGGTCCAGCAACTATGGCTACACCTTC. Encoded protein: CASSLWTGSSNYGYTF. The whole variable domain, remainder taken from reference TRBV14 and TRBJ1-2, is EAGVTQFPSHSVIEKGQTVTLRCDPISGHDNLYWYRRVMGKEIKFLLHFVKESKQDESGMPNNRFLAERTGGTYSTLKVQPAELEDSGVYFCASSLWTGSSNYGYTFGSGTRLTVV.

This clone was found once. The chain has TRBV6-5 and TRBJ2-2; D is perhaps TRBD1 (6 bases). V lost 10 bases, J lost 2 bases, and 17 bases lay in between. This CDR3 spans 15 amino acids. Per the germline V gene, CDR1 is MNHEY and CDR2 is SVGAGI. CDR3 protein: CATTPRGINTGELFF. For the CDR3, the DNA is TGTGCCACCACCCCCAGGGGTATAAACACCGGGGAGCTGTTTTTT.

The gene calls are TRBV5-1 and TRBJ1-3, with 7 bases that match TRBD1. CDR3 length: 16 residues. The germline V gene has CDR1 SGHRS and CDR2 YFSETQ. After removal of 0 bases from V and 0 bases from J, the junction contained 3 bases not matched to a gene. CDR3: CASSLVGTASGNTIYF. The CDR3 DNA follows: TGCGCCAGCAGCTTGGTGGGGACAGCCTCTGGAAACACCATATATTTT.

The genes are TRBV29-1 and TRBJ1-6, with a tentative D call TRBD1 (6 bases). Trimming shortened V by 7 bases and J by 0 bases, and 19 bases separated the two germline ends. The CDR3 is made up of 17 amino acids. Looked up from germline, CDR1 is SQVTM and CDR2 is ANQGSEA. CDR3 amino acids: CSAPSGDKSSYNSPLHF. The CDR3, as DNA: TGCAGCGCCCCGTCCGGGGACAAGAGCTCCTATAATTCACCCCTCCACTTT. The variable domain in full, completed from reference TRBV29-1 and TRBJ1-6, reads SAVISQKPSRDICQRGTSLTIQCQVDSQVTMMFWYRQQPGQSLTLIATANQGSEATYESGFVIDKFPISRPNLTFSTLTVSNMSPEDSSIYLCSAPSGDKSSYNSPLHFGNGTRLTVT.